This TCR beta chain originates from a study of blood T cell repertoires in COVID-19. Study summary: T cells, B-cell-depleted T cells, or PBMCs provided the cDNA or gDNA that served as material.

The Seattle site enrolled patients during active infection and followed them longitudinally. The data were produced by immunoSEQ multiplex PCR, yet TCRdb's version contains in-frame clones alone and is incomplete. The profile shows 150,000 or so clones, about 88% of them singletons. Source material: peripheral blood. This sequence was found in a man in his fifties or sixties with COVID-19, enrolled during active disease.

CDR3 coding DNA: TGCGCCAGCAGCCAAGGGGGTCTTAGCAGGGTTCATGGAAACACCATATATTTT. Translating it yields CASSQGGLSRVHGNTIYF. The chain is built from TRBV4-1 and TRBJ1-3, with D perhaps TRBD1 (5 bases). This CDR3 is 18 amino acids long. The V gene lost 1 base and the J gene lost 3 bases, with 19 bases spanning the gap. Germline loops: CDR1 MGHRA, CDR2 YSYEKL.